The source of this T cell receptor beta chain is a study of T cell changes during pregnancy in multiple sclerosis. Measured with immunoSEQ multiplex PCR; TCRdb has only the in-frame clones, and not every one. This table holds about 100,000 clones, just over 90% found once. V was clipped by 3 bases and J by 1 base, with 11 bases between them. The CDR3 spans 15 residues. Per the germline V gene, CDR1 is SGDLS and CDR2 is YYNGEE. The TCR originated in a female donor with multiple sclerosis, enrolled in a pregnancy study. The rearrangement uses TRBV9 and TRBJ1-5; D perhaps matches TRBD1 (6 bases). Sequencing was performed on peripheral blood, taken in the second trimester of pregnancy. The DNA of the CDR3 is TGTGCCAGCAGCGGGAGACAGGTGAGCAATCAGCCCCAGCATTTT. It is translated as CASSGRQVSNQPQHF. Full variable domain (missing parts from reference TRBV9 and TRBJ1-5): DSGVTQTPKHLITATGQRVTLRCSPRSGDLSVYWYQQSLDQGLQFLIQYYNGEERAKGNILERFSAQQFPDLHSELNLSSLELGDSALYFCASSGRQVSNQPQHFGDGTRLSIL.